By its share, the clone carrying this T cell receptor (beta chain) is medium-sized. What it binds is unknown. This sample stems from a study of esophageal squamous cell carcinoma under preoperative chemotherapy. About the study: TCR repertoires were profiled from both peripheral blood T cells and tumor-infiltrating lymphocytes. The study's findings and limits: After chemotherapy, TCR diversity rose significantly in peripheral T cells but not in tumor-infiltrating lymphocytes. Clonal contraction, more than amplification, hit abundant clones after paclitaxel-nedaplatin.

Time point indicated: before preoperative PTX-NDP chemotherapy. TCRdb itself ran the PCR reads through MiXCR, one entry per CDR3 protein. The data show roughly 12,000 distinct CDR3 sequences, approximately 50% seen once. The sample here was taken from a patient given preoperative chemotherapy. This sequence originates from a human donor with esophageal squamous cell carcinoma. The donor label of this sample is uncertain.

The CDR3 loop is CASITRGQGRTGELFF. DNA for the CDR3: TGTGCCAGCATCACCCGCGGACAGGGGAGGACCGGGGAGCTGTTTTTT. The chain combines TRBV6-1 with TRBJ2-2; 9 positions match TRBD1. The trim removed 7 bases at V and 5 bases at J, leaving 11 bases unmatched. Germline values: CDR1 MNHNS, CDR2 SASEGT. This CDR3 is 16 amino acids long.